Below are 22 T cell receptor beta chains sequenced from a single sample in a study of beta chain features in type 1 diabetes. Study-wide results and limits: In every one of the four CD4+ subsets, TCRB CDR3s were moderately but significantly shorter in Type 1 diabetes patients.

Antigens for these TCRs are unknown. Sequencing targeted expressed TCRB transcripts, as all isolated RNA had been reverse transcribed. Produced via immunoSEQ multiplex PCR; TCRdb's table is partial and in-frame only. Among roughly 300,000 clones, about a tenth were seen once, and the ten largest hold approximately 1%. Sequencing used central memory CD4+ T cells from blood. These receptors were taken from a man younger than 45 with type 1 diabetes.

The chain uses TRBV4-3 and TRBJ2-7; D is possibly TRBD2 (6 bases). The CDR3 extends over 13 amino acids. Trimming took 4 bases from V and 6 from J, leaving 13 bases between them. Germline values: CDR1 LGHNA, CDR2 YSLEER. The CDR3 loop is CASSPRRGSEQYF. In DNA form, the CDR3 reads TGCGCCAGCAGCCCACGTCGGGGGAGCGAGCAGTACTTC.

The chain uses TRBV29-1 and TRBJ1-4, with 8 bases fitting TRBD1. The CDR3 totals 13 residues. V lost 7 bases and J lost 7; bases outside the gene matches: 8. The V gene's germline CDR1 is SQVTM and CDR2 ANQGSEA. CDR3 sequence: CSAQGAQGEKLFF. The CDR3 DNA reads as TGCAGCGCTCAGGGGGCGCAGGGTGAAAAACTGTTTTTT. The variable domain in full, with the rest retrieved from reference TRBV29-1 and TRBJ1-4, is SAVISQKPSRDICQRGTSLTIQCQVDSQVTMMFWYRQQPGQSLTLIATANQGSEATYESGFVIDKFPISRPNLTFSTLTVSNMSPEDSSIYLCSAQGAQGEKLFFGSGTQLSVL.

The chain links TRBV7-2 to TRBJ2-3; D not certain. This CDR3 is 15 amino acids long. Germline V CDR1 and CDR2: SGHTA, FQGNSA. V lost 2 bases to trimming and J lost 2 bases, with 11 bases between them. The CDR3 DNA is TGTGCCAGCAGCTTATTGTCGGAAAACACAGATACGCAGTATTTT. Amino acids: CASSLLSENTDTQYF.

The V and J genes are TRBV7-8 and TRBJ2-1; 9 bases agree with TRBD2. The CDR3 covers 16 residues. CDR1 is SGHVS, CDR2 FQNEAQ, per germline. The V and J ends lost 4 bases and 9 bases, in that order; junction bases with no gene match: 13. CDR3 bases: TGTGCCAGCAGCTCCCCTAGGGGCGGGGGGGCCCGTGAGCAGTTCTTC. As protein: CASSSPRGGGAREQFF.

This rearrangement joins TRBV6-6 to TRBJ1-1; D is undetermined. The length of the CDR3 is 12 residues. V lost 6 bases to trimming and J lost 1 base, with 6 bases between them. Germline CDR1 is MNHNY and CDR2 is SVGAGI (reference sequence). Written as DNA, the CDR3 is TGTGCCAGCAGCACGGGGAACACTGAAGCTTTCTTT. This translates into CASSTGNTEAFF.

The chain combines TRBV5-1 with TRBJ2-3; TRBD1 agrees at 8 bases. The CDR3 consists of 17 residues. Germline assignment: CDR1 SGHRS and CDR2 YFSETQ. Trimming at V came to 3 bases and at J to 1 base, leaving 10 bases not matched to a gene. The CDR3 here is CASSSTGQGVGTDTQYF. The CDR3 DNA reads as TGCGCCAGCAGCTCAACAGGACAGGGAGTCGGCACAGATACGCAGTATTTT.

This clone was seen only a few times. The same CDR3 is also encoded by other DNA sequences in this sample. The rearrangement links TRBV5-1 to TRBJ2-5; D gene ambiguous. The CDR3 consists of 14 residues. The V and J ends lost 0 bases and 1 base respectively, with 7 bases between them. Per germline, CDR1 SGHRS and CDR2 YFSETQ. The CDR3, as DNA: TGCGCCAGCAGCTTGGGGGGTTCCCAAGAGACCCAGTACTTC. Its protein is CASSLGGSQETQYF.

This clone was observed a few times. Within the sample, other DNA sequences also encode this same CDR3. The chain links TRBV5-1 to TRBJ1-1; D remains unclear. V lost 3 bases and J lost 1, with 10 bases in between. The germline CDR1 and CDR2 sequences are SGHRS and YFSETQ. The CDR3 sequence is 14 residues long. Here the CDR3 DNA reads TGCGCCAGCAGCTCCCGGACGGCGAACACTGAAGCTTTCTTT. Its translation is CASSSRTANTEAFF.

With respect to this clone: Other DNA sequences in this specimen translate into the identical CDR3. The gene calls are TRBV9 and TRBJ2-7; D gene uncertain. Germline CDR1 is SGDLS and CDR2 is YYNGEE. This CDR3 is 14 amino acids long. V was shortened by 4 bases and J by 2 bases, with 13 bases between the two germline ends. The CDR3 nucleotides are TGTGCCAGCAGCAGTGCGACACCCCCCTACGAGCAGTACTTC. Translated: CASSSATPPYEQYF. Full variable domain (outside the CDR3, taken from reference TRBV9 and TRBJ2-7): DSGVTQTPKHLITATGQRVTLRCSPRSGDLSVYWYQQSLDQGLQFLIQYYNGEERAKGNILERFSAQQFPDLHSELNLSSLELGDSALYFCASSSATPPYEQYFGPGTRLTVT.

This clone was counted only a few times. The chain employs TRBV18 and TRBJ1-5; maybe TRBD1 (5 bases). V lost 3 bases and J lost 3, with 12 bases in between. CDR1 and CDR2 from the germline V gene are KGHSH and LQKENI. This CDR3 is 15 amino acids long. This CDR3 is CASSPAMTVNQPQHF. The CDR3 DNA reads as TGTGCCAGCTCACCGGCAATGACAGTCAATCAGCCCCAGCATTTT.

This clone was observed a handful of times. This chain links TRBV25-1 with TRBJ1-3; D uncertain. V lost 7 bases and J lost 3, with 16 bases in between. Germline CDR1 MGHDK, CDR2 SYGVNS. CDR3 length: 15 residues. CDR3: CASTPSYTLGNTIYF. CDR3 bases: TGTGCCAGCACTCCCAGTTATACCCTTGGAAACACCATATATTTT. Looking up the rest from reference TRBV25-1 and TRBJ1-3 gives the full variable domain: EADIYQTPRYLVIGTGKKITLECSQTMGHDKMYWYQQDPGMELHLIHYSYGVNSTEKGDLSSESTVSRIRTEHFPLTLESARPSHTSQYLCASTPSYTLGNTIYFGEGSWLTVV.

This CDR3 is CASRGTTDTQYF. The CDR3 nucleotides read TGTGCCAGCAGAGGAACAACAGATACGCAGTATTTT. The genes are TRBV6-5 and TRBJ2-3, with D unresolved. CDR1 is MNHEY, CDR2 SVGAGI, per germline. The length of the CDR3 is 12 residues. Trimming took 6 bases from V and 3 from J, leaving 7 bases between them.

The chain has TRBV29-1 and TRBJ2-3; D might be TRBD1 (6 bases). V was clipped by 3 bases and J by 4 bases, with 14 bases between them. The CDR3 spans 14 residues. The germline V gene has CDR1 SQVTM and CDR2 ANQGSEA. CDR3 DNA: TGCAGCGTTGATCACAGGGAAGGACCAGATACGCAGTATTTT. Its protein product is CSVDHREGPDTQYF.

This clone was found many times. As DNA, the CDR3 is TGCGCCAGCTCGGACCAGAATGCAGAGACCCAGTACTTC. Encoded protein: CASSDQNAETQYF. The rearrangement links TRBV5-1 to TRBJ2-5; no definite D call. CDR1 and CDR2 from the germline V gene are SGHRS and YFSETQ. There are 13 residues in the CDR3. The V end was cut by 7 bases, the J end by 4 bases, with 14 bases between.

The V and J genes are TRBV7-6 and TRBJ2-7; possibly TRBD2 for D (5 bases). Trimming left V 5 bases short and J 6 bases short, with 11 bases between. Germline-derived CDR1 and CDR2 are SGHVS and FNYEAQ. This CDR3 spans 12 amino acids. The CDR3 region is CASSPGEGEQYF. In nucleotides, the CDR3 is TGTGCCAGCAGCCCCGGAGAGGGCGAGCAGTACTTC.

Turning to this clone: At one of its ends the junction is not consistent with the germline gene, which may arise from a read error. The chain recombines TRBV28 with TRBJ2-7, with 7 bases lining up with TRBD1. CDR1 is MDHEN and CDR2 is SYDVKM in the germline V gene. The CDR3 is 15 amino acids. DNA of the CDR3: TGTGCCAGCAGTTCAACCGGGACAGATCTTCTTCGGGCCGGCTTC. Translating gives CASSSTGTDLLRAGF.

This clone occurred a few times. The chain employs TRBV7-8 and TRBJ2-5, with 8 bases fitting TRBD2. The germline V gene encodes CDR1 SGHVS and CDR2 FQNEAQ. The CDR3 covers 16 residues. The ends lost 5 bases at V and 0 bases at J; junction bases unmatched: 8. CDR3 region: CASSALSGGYQETQYF. The CDR3 nucleotides are TGTGCCAGCAGCGCGTTGAGCGGGGGTTACCAAGAGACCCAGTACTTC.

The chain carries TRBV6-6 and TRBJ1-4; tentative D call: TRBD1 (5 bases). The CDR3 totals 14 residues. Trimming took off 0 bases at V and 5 bases at J, with 7 bases between the two ends. CDR1 and CDR2 from the germline V gene are MNHNY and SVGAGI (reference sequence). This chain's CDR3 is CASSYSNRNEKLFF. The CDR3 coding sequence is TGTGCCAGCAGTTACTCGAACAGGAATGAAAAACTGTTTTTT.

This chain links TRBV11-2 with TRBJ1-4, with 10 positions matching TRBD1. CDR3 length: 14 amino acids. Trimming took 4 bases from V and 7 from J; bases not matched to a gene: 3. Germline loops: CDR1 SGHAT, CDR2 FQNNGV. The CDR3 protein is CASSSTGGTEKLFF. Written as DNA, the CDR3 is TGTGCCAGCAGCTCGACAGGGGGCACTGAAAAACTGTTTTTT.

This rearrangement joins TRBV29-1 to TRBJ2-1; 7 nucleotides match TRBD2. Germline V gives CDR1 SQVTM, CDR2 ANQGSEA. This CDR3 comprises 13 residues. The junction had 7 bases not matched to a gene; V was cut back by 7 bases and J by 4 bases. CDR3 in amino acids: CSASGGRYNEQFF. CDR3 in DNA: TGCAGCGCATCGGGGGGTCGGTACAATGAGCAGTTCTTC.

The CDR3 is CASRRTSGVSYEQYF. The CDR3 DNA follows: TGTGCCAGCAGGAGGACTAGCGGGGTCTCCTACGAGCAGTACTTC. The chain recombines TRBV5-6 with TRBJ2-7; 12 bases line up with TRBD2. The V gene end was trimmed by 5 bases and the J gene end by 0 bases; junction bases not matched to a gene: 3. The CDR3 covers 15 residues. Germline V CDR1 and CDR2: SGHDT, YYEEEE.

The chain uses TRBV11-3 and TRBJ2-3; no firm D call. Trimming stripped 1 base from V and 2 bases from J, with 10 bases between. Looked up from germline, CDR1 is SGHNT and CDR2 is YENEEA. This CDR3 comprises 15 residues. The CDR3 DNA reads as TGTGCCAGCAGCTTAGGGGGTAAAGACACAGATACGCAGTATTTT. This codes for CASSLGGKDTDTQYF. The whole variable domain, remainder taken from reference TRBV11-3 and TRBJ2-3, is EAGVVQSPRYKIIEKKQPVAFWCNPISGHNTLYWYLQNLGQGPELLIRYENEEAVDDSQLPKDRFSAERLKGVDSTLKIQPAELGDSAVYLCASSLGGKDTDTQYFGPGTRLTVL.